This entry lists 22 T cell receptor beta chains sequenced from one sample in a study of OX40 agonist ivuxolimab in advanced cancers. Using immunoSEQ multiplex PCR, the repertoire was profiled, and TCRdb retains in-frame clones only, with some absent. The table records about 22,000 clones, less than 90% of them present only once. The starting material was CD4+ or CD8+ T cells sorted from blood, obtained in a trial of the OX40 agonist ivuxolimab. These receptors were taken from an adult with an advanced solid tumor such as melanoma, head and neck, liver or kidney cancer.

This chain uses TRBV27 with TRBJ2-6; the match to TRBD1 covers 7 bases. Germline assignment: CDR1 MNHEY and CDR2 SMNVEV (reference sequence). The V segment lost 5 bases and the J segment 2 bases; nucleotides outside the gene matches: 9. CDR3 length: 17 residues. The DNA for the CDR3 is TGTGCCAGCAGTGCACAGGGGTGGAGCGCTGGGGCCAACGTCCTGACTTTC. It yields the protein CASSAQGWSAGANVLTF.

The V gene is TRBV19, the J gene TRBJ2-1; D unclear. Germline CDR1 and CDR2: LNHDA and SQIVND (reference sequence). This CDR3 contains 15 residues. V was trimmed by 3 bases and J by 0 bases, leaving 9 bases between them. The CDR3 protein is CASSIDGSSYNEQFF. CDR3 sequence (DNA): TGTGCCAGTAGTATCGACGGCAGCTCCTACAATGAGCAGTTCTTC.

The rearrangement joins TRBV28 to TRBJ2-5; D assignment may be TRBD1 or TRBD2 (5 bases each). Germline assignment: CDR1 MDHEN and CDR2 SYDVKM. Trimming took 2 bases from V and 5 from J, leaving 21 bases between them. The CDR3 sequence is 17 residues long. This chain's CDR3 is CASSLLLRGRERETQYF. CDR3 sequence (DNA): TGTGCCAGCAGTTTACTTTTGAGGGGCAGGGAAAGGGAGACCCAGTACTTC.

The chain combines TRBV27 with TRBJ2-7; D is uncertain. The V and J ends lost 0 bases and 0 bases respectively, with 15 bases between them. CDR1 MNHEY and CDR2 SMNVEV come from the germline V gene (reference sequence). The CDR3 runs to 17 residues. The CDR3 nucleotides read TGTGCCAGCAGTTTATCATACGGACCCGGGTCCTCCTACGAGCAGTACTTC. It specifies CASSLSYGPGSSYEQYF.

This clone was counted only a few times. The chain links TRBV28 to TRBJ2-2; no firm D call. The CDR3 has 13 residues. Trimming took off 7 bases at V and 4 bases at J, with 10 bases between the two ends. Per the germline V gene, CDR1 is MDHEN and CDR2 is SYDVKM. CDR3 sequence (DNA): TGTGCCAGCACGCAGTCAACCACCGGGGAGCTGTTTTTT. Translating it yields CASTQSTTGELFF.

To note about this clone: Other DNA sequences within the sample encode an identical CDR3. The chain uses TRBV7-2 and TRBJ1-5; D perhaps matches TRBD1 (5 bases). Germline-derived CDR1 and CDR2 are SGHTA and FQGNSA. V lost 0 bases to trimming and J lost 1 base, with 13 bases between them. This CDR3 is built from 17 residues. CDR3 loop: CASSLAGTGGSNQPQHF. The CDR3 DNA follows: TGTGCCAGCAGCTTAGCCGGGACTGGAGGGAGCAATCAGCCCCAGCATTTT.

CDR3 nucleotides: TGTGCCAGCAGCTTGGGGTGGCTAGCGGGAGCGAATGAGCAGTTCTTC. Protein sequence: CASSLGWLAGANEQFF. The V and J genes are TRBV5-4 and TRBJ2-1; TRBD2 agrees at 10 bases. V shed 0 bases, J shed 7 bases, and the junction held 7 bases outside the gene matches. Germline V lookup: CDR1 SGHNT, CDR2 YYREEE (reference sequence). This CDR3 spans 16 amino acids.

The rearrangement uses TRBV4-1 and TRBJ2-6, with 7 bases lining up with TRBD2. The CDR3 runs to 18 residues. Germline CDR1 reads MGHRA; CDR2 reads YSYEKL. After removal of 0 bases from V and 1 base from J, the junction contained 6 bases not matched to a gene. The CDR3 protein is CASSQEPLSGSGANVLTF. The CDR3 nucleotides read TGCGCCAGCAGCCAAGAACCGCTTAGCGGGTCTGGGGCCAACGTCCTGACTTTC.

The chain couples TRBV9 to TRBJ2-3; 10 nucleotides agree with TRBD2. J gave up 4 bases and V 0 bases, and 5 bases lay outside the gene matches. Germline CDR1 is SGDLS and CDR2 is YYNGEE. The length of the CDR3 is 16 residues. The CDR3 DNA sequence: TGTGCCAGCAGCGTAGCCAGCGGGAGGGCCGCAGATACGCAGTATTTT. Amino acids: CASSVASGRAADTQYF.

The chain has TRBV5-6 and TRBJ1-5; D gene unclear. The length of the CDR3 is 14 residues. The V gene's germline CDR1 is SGHDT and CDR2 YYEEEE. Trimming left V 5 bases short and J 7 bases short, with 16 bases between. This chain's CDR3 is CASSFQAGGQPQHF. In nucleotides, the CDR3 is TGTGCCAGCAGTTTCCAAGCTGGAGGGCAGCCCCAGCATTTT.

The gene calls are TRBV27 and TRBJ1-2; D possibly corresponds to TRBD1 (5 bases). The CDR3 is made up of 14 amino acids. The germline gives CDR1 MNHEY, CDR2 SMNVEV (reference sequence). Trimming pared 4 bases from V and 3 bases from J, leaving 12 bases between. The CDR3 here is CASSSEWGDYGYTF. The CDR3 DNA sequence: TGTGCCAGCAGTTCCGAGTGGGGGGACTATGGCTACACCTTC.

The V call is TRBV6-9, the J call TRBJ2-7; TRBD1 is a possible D gene (5 bases). V lost 7 bases and J lost 5, with 12 bases in between. Germline V gene data show CDR1 as MNHGY and CDR2 as SVAAGI. CDR3 length: 12 amino acids. Here the CDR3 reads CASISSRDEQYF. CDR3 bases: TGTGCCAGCATTTCCTCCAGGGACGAGCAGTACTTC.

V and J are TRBV7-1 and TRBJ2-7, with D possibly TRBD2 on 5 matching bases. TRBV7-1 is placed among ORFs of uncertain function. The CDR3 runs to 16 residues. Trimming pared 3 bases from V and 0 bases from J, leaving 15 bases between. This CDR3 reads CASSSSSRTRSYEQYF. The CDR3 coding sequence is TGTGCCAGCAGCTCTAGTTCCAGGACTCGCTCCTACGAGCAGTACTTC.

This sequence joins TRBV5-5 and TRBJ2-5; D gene uncertain. This CDR3 is 12 amino acids long. The V gene's germline CDR1 is SGHKS and CDR2 YYEKEE (reference sequence). V lost 0 bases and J lost 5, with 5 bases in between. The CDR3 sequence is CASSLAWETQYF. The CDR3 DNA sequence: TGTGCCAGCAGCTTGGCCTGGGAGACCCAGTACTTC.

The chain couples TRBV27 to TRBJ2-1; D is unclear. The germline CDR1 and CDR2 sequences are MNHEY and SMNVEV (reference sequence). This CDR3 region has 12 residues. V lost 9 bases, J lost 0 bases, and 6 bases lay in between. DNA for the CDR3: TGTGCCAGTTACAGCTCCTACAATGAGCAGTTCTTC. As protein: CASYSSYNEQFF.

Concerning this clone itself: Sequence at one end of the junction differs from germline and may be a read error. V gene TRBV7-7 combines with J gene TRBJ2-7; D remains unclear. This CDR3 spans 14 amino acids. CDR1 is SSHAT and CDR2 is FNYEAQ in the germline V gene (reference sequence). The CDR3 reads CASSPTAVSYEQYF. DNA for the CDR3: TGTGCTAGCAGCCCCACCGCAGTCTCCTACGAGCAGTACTTC.

In nucleotides, the CDR3 is TGTGCCAGCAGCTCCACAGGGCCCGAGCAGTACTTC. It yields the protein CASSSTGPEQYF. V gene TRBV7-8 combines with J gene TRBJ2-7, with a tentative D call TRBD1 (6 bases). V was shortened by 4 bases and J by 6 bases, with 10 bases between the two germline ends. The CDR3 covers 12 residues. Germline CDR1 SGHVS, CDR2 FQNEAQ.

The chain couples TRBV28 to TRBJ2-3; D might be TRBD2 (7 bases). Germline lookup yields CDR1 MDHEN and CDR2 SYDVKM. CDR3 length: 15 residues. Trimming removed 5 bases from V and 2 bases from J, with 14 bases in between. The CDR3 DNA is TGTGCCAGCAGTCCAGGGGAGCGGGACACAGATACGCAGTATTTT. This sequence encodes CASSPGERDTDTQYF.

This clone occurred a few times. The chain is built from TRBV27 and TRBJ1-1; 7 positions match TRBD1. The CDR3 is 15 amino acids. The germline V gene encodes CDR1 MNHEY and CDR2 SMNVEV (reference sequence). With 5 bases clipped from V and 1 base from J, the junction kept 7 bases outside the gene matches. The CDR3 here is CASSLDREGNTEAFF. In DNA form, the CDR3 reads TGTGCCAGCAGTCTCGACAGGGAGGGGAACACTGAAGCTTTCTTT.

The J gene is TRBJ2-1, the V gene TRBV27, with 12 positions matching TRBD2. Germline CDR1 MNHEY, CDR2 SMNVEV (reference sequence). This CDR3 has 15 residues. J was trimmed by 7 bases and V by 6 bases; bases with no gene match: 7. CDR3 coding DNA: TGTGCCAGCAGGCAGACTAGCGGGAGAGTAAATGAGCAGTTCTTC. This encodes CASRQTSGRVNEQFF.

The genes are TRBV4-1 and TRBJ1-4; weak D call: TRBD1 (5 bases). Germline V gene data show CDR1 as MGHRA and CDR2 as YSYEKL. The V end lost 3 bases, the J end lost 4 bases, and 21 bases lay between the germline ends. This CDR3 contains 18 residues. The CDR3 DNA reads TGCGCCAGCAGCCAGGAGACAGTAAGGATAGGGGTTAATGAAAAACTGTTTTTT. Translated: CASSQETVRIGVNEKLFF.

The chain carries TRBV5-1 and TRBJ2-2, with D uncertain. The V end was cut by 6 bases, the J end by 6 bases, with 9 bases between. This CDR3 region has 12 residues. Germline CDR1 and CDR2: SGHRS and YFSETQ. The CDR3 reads CASNPGSGELFF. The CDR3 region has the DNA TGCGCCAGCAACCCCGGGTCCGGGGAGCTGTTTTTT.